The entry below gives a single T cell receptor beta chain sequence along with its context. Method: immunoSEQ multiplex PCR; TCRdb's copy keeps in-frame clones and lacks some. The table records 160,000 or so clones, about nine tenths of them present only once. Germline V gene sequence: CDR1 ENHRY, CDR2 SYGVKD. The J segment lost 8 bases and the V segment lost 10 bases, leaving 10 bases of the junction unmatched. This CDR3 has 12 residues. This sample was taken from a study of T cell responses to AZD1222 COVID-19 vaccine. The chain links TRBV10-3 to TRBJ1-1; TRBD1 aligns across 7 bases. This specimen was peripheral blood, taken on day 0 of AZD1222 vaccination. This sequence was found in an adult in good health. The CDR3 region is CATAGGTVEAFF. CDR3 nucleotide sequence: TGTGCCACCGCGGGCGGGACAGTAGAAGCTTTCTTT.